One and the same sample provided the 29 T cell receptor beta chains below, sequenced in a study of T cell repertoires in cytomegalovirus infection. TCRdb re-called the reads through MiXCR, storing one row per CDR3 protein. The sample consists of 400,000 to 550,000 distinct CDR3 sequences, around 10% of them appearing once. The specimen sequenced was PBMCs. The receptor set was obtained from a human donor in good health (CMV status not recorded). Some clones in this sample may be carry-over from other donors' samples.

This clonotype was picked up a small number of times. In nucleotides, the CDR3 is TGCAGCGTTGGAACAGGCTCTAATGAAAAACTGTTTTTT. Protein product: CSVGTGSNEKLFF. This chain joins TRBV29-1 and TRBJ1-4; a possible D gene is TRBD1 (5 bases). Germline assignment: CDR1 SQVTM and CDR2 ANQGSEA. The CDR3 has 13 amino acids. V was trimmed by 4 bases and J by 3 bases, leaving 9 bases between them.

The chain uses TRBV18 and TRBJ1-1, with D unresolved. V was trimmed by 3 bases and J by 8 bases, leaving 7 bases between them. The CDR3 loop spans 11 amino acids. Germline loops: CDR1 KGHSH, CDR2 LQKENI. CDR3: CASSPGPEAFF. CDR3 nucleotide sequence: TGTGCCAGCTCACCCGGGCCCGAAGCTTTCTTT.

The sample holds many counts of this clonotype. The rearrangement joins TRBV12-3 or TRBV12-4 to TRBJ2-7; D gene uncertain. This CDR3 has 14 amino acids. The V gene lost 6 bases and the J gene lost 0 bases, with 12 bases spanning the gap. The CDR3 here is CASSSTPRSYEQYF. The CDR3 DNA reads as TGTGCCAGCAGCTCAACACCGCGCTCCTACGAGCAGTACTTC.

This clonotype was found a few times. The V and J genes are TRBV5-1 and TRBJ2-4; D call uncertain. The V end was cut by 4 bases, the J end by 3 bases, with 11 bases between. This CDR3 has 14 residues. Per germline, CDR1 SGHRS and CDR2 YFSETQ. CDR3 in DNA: TGCGCCAGCAGCCCTGACGTCGACAAAAACATTCAGTACTTC. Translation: CASSPDVDKNIQYF.

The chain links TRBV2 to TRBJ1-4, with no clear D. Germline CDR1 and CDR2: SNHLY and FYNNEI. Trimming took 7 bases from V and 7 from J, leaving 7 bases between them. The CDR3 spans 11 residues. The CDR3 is CASKRIEKLFF. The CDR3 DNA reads TGTGCCAGCAAGCGGATTGAAAAACTGTTTTTT.

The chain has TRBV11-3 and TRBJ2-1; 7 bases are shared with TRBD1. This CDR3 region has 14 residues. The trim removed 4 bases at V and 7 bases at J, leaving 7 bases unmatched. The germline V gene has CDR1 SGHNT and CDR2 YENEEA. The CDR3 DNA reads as TGTGCCAGCAGCTCCCGACAGGGCTGGAATGAGCAGTTCTTC. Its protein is CASSSRQGWNEQFF.

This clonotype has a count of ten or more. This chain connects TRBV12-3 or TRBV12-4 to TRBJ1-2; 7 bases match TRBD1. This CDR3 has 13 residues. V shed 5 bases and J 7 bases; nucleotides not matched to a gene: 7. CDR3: CASSGRTGPGYTF. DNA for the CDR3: TGTGCCAGCAGTGGCCGGACAGGTCCTGGCTACACCTTC.

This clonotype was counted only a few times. The CDR3 DNA follows: TGCAGTGCTTACAGGGGAGGGGAGACCCAGTACTTC. Protein: CSAYRGGETQYF. This rearrangement joins TRBV20-1 to TRBJ2-5; possibly TRBD1 or TRBD2 for D (7 bases each). The ends were cut back, 5 bases at V and 5 bases at J, with 12 bases in the middle. CDR3 size: 12 residues. CDR1 is DFQATT, CDR2 SNEGSKA, per germline (reference sequence).

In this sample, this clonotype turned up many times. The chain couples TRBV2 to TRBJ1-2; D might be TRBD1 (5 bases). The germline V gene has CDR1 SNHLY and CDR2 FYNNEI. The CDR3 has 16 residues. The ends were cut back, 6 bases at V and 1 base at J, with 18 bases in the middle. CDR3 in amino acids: CASSNRFGSGNYGYTF. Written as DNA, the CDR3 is TGTGCCAGCAGCAACAGGTTCGGGAGTGGTAACTATGGCTACACCTTC. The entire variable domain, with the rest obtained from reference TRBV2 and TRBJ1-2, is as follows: EPEVTQTPSHQVTQMGQEVILRCVPISNHLYFYWYRQILGQKVEFLVSFYNNEISEKSEIFDDQFSVERPDGSNFTLKIRSTKLEDSAMYFCASSNRFGSGNYGYTFGSGTRLTVV.

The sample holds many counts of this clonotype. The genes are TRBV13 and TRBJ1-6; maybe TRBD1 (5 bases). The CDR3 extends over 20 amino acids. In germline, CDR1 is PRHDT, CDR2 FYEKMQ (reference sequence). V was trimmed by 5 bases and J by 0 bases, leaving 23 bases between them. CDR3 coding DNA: TGTGCCAGCAGCGACAGAGCGGGGCAAGGAGGGAGCTCCTATAATTCACCCCTCCACTTT. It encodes CASSDRAGQGGSSYNSPLHF.

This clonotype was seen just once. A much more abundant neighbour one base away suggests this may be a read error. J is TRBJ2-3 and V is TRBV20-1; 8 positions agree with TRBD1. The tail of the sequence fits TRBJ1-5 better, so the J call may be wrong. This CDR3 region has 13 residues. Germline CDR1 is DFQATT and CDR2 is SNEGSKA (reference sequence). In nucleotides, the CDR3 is TGCAGTTTCGGGGACAGGAGACCAGATACGCAGCATTTT. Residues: CSFGDRRPDTQHF.

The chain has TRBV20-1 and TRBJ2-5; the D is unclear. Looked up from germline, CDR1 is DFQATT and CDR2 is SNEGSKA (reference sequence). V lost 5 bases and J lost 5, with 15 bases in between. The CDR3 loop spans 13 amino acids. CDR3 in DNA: TGCAGTGCTCAGAAGGGCTCACGGGAGACCCAGTACTTC. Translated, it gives CSAQKGSRETQYF.

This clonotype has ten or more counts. DNA of the CDR3: TGCAGTGCTCAACCGGGACAGGGGACATATAGCAATCAGCCCCAGCATTTT. Amino acid sequence: CSAQPGQGTYSNQPQHF. The chain recombines TRBV20-1 with TRBJ1-5, with TRBD1 identical over 10 bases. CDR1 and CDR2 from the germline V gene are DFQATT and SNEGSKA (reference sequence). CDR3 length: 17 residues. With V trimmed by 5 bases and J by 0 bases, 10 bases remained unmatched.

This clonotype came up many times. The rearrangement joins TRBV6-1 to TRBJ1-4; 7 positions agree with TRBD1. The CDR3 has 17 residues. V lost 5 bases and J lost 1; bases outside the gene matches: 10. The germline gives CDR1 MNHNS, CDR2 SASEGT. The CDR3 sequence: CASSSDRTTRTNEKLFF. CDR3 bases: TGTGCCAGCAGTTCGGACAGGACTACTCGAACTAATGAAAAACTGTTTTTT.

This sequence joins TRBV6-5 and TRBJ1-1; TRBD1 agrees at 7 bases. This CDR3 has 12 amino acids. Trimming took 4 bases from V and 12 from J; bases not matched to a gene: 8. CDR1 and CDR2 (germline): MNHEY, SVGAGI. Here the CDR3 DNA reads TGTGCCAGCAGTTTTACAGGGGCCGCGCCTTTCTTT. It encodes CASSFTGAAPFF.

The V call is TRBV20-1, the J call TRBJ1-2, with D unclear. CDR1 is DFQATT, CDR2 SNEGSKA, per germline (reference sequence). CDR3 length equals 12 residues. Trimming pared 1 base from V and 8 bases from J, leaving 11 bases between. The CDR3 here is CSARGQPYGYTF. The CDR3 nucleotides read TGCAGTGCTAGAGGGCAGCCTTACGGCTACACCTTC.

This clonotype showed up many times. CDR3 in DNA: TGTGCCAGCGGCGCCGGGACACTTAATTCACCCCTCCACTTT. As protein: CASGAGTLNSPLHF. The chain carries TRBV12-3 or TRBV12-4 and TRBJ1-6, with D possibly TRBD1 on 6 matching bases. The CDR3 is 14 residues long. V lost 8 bases, J lost 6 bases, and 14 bases lay in between.

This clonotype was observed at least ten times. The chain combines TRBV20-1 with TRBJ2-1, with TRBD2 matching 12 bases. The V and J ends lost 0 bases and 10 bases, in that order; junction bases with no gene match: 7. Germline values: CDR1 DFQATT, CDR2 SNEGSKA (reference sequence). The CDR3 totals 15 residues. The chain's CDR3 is CSARDPYTSGREQFF. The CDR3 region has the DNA TGCAGTGCTAGAGATCCCTACACTAGCGGGAGGGAGCAGTTCTTC.

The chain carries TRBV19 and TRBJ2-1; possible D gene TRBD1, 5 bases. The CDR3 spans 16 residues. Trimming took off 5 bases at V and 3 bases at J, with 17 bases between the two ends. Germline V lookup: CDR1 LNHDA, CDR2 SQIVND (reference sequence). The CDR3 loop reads CASSLLTASGYNEQFF. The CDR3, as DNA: TGTGCCAGTAGTCTCCTGACAGCCTCTGGCTACAATGAGCAGTTCTTC.

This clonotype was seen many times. The CDR3 sequence: CATSRVPAAQRETQYF. CDR3 DNA sequence: TGTGCCACCAGCAGAGTACCAGCGGCCCAAAGGGAGACCCAGTACTTC. V is TRBV15 and J is TRBJ2-5, with a possible D match to TRBD2 (5 bases). Between the trimmed V and J ends, which lost 1 base and 5 bases, there was a span of 17 bases. CDR1 LNHNV and CDR2 YYDKDF come from the germline V gene (reference sequence). CDR3 length equals 16 residues.

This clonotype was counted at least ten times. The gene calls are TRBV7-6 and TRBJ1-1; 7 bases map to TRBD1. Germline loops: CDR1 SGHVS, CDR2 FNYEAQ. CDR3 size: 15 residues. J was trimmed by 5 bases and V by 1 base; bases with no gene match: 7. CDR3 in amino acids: CASSLGAGGRTEAFF. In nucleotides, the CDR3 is TGTGCCAGCAGCTTAGGGGCAGGGGGGAGGACTGAAGCTTTCTTT.

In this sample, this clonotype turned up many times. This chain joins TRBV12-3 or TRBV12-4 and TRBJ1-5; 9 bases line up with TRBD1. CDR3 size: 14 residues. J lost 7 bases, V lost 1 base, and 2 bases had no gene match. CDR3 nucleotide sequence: TGTGCCAGCAGTTTAGGGACAGGGGCCCAGCCCCAGCATTTT. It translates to CASSLGTGAQPQHF.

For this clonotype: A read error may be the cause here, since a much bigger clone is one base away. The CDR3 DNA reads TGTGCCAGCAGTTCCGCGCAGGGTTTACTAGGCTTCACCTTC. The encoded protein is CASSSAQGLLGFTF. The gene calls are TRBV27 and TRBJ1-2; tentative D call: TRBD1 (5 bases). Per the germline V gene, CDR1 is MNHEY and CDR2 is SMNVEV (reference sequence). This CDR3 spans 14 amino acids.

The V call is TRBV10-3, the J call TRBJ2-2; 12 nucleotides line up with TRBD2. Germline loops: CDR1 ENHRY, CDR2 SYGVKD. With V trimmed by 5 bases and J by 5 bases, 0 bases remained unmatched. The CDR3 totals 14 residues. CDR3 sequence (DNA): TGTGCCATCAGTACTAGCGGGAGGACCGGGGAGCTGTTTTTT. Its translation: CAISTSGRTGELFF.

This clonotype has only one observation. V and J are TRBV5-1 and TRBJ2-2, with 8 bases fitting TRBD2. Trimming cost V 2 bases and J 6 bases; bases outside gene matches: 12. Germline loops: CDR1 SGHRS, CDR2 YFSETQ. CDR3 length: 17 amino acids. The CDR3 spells CASSLNPAGAGAGELFF. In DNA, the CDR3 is TGCGCCAGCAGCTTAAACCCAGCGGGAGCCGGGGCCGGGGAGCTGTTTTTT.

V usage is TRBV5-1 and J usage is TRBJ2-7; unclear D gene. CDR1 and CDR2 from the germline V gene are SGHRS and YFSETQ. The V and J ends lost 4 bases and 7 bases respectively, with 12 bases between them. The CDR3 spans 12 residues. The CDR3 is CASSPGSLEQYF. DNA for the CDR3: TGCGCCAGCAGCCCCGGTTCTCTGGAGCAGTACTTC. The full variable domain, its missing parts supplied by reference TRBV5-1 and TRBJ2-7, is KAGVTQTPRYLIKTRGQQVTLSCSPISGHRSVSWYQQTPGQGLQFLFEYFSETQRNKGNFPGRFSGRQFSNSRSEMNVSTLELGDSALYLCASSPGSLEQYFGPGTRLTVT.

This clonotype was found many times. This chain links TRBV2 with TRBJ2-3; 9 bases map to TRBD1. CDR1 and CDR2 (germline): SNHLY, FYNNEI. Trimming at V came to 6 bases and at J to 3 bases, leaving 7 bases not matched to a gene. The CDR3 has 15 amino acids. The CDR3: CASRLRDRVTDTQYF. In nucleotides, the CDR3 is TGTGCCAGCAGACTCCGGGACAGGGTGACAGATACGCAGTATTTT.

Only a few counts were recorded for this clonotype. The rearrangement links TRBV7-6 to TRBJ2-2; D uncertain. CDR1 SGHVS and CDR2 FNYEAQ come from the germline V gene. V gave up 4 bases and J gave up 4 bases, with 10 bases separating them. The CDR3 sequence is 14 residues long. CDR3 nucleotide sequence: TGTGCCAGCAGCTCCAATTCGGGCACCGGGGAGCTGTTTTTT. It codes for CASSSNSGTGELFF.

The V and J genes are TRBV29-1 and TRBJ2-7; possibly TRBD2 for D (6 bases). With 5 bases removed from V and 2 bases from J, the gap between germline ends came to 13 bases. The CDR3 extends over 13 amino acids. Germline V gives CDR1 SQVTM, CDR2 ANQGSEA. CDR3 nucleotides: TGCAGCGTTCGGAGGGGTGATGCCTACGAGCAGTACTTC. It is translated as CSVRRGDAYEQYF.